Listed below are T cell receptor beta chains from one sample, sequenced in a study of T cells in tuberculosis. The repertoire was sequenced with immunoSEQ multiplex PCR; TCRdb's copy has only in-frame clones and lacks some. The sample holds 37,000 or so clones, 90% to 95% seen once. Material for sequencing was PBMCs. The receptors here all came from a donor between 5 and 29 years old with latent tuberculosis or without tuberculosis infection. Some clones in this sample may be carry-over from other donors' samples. Both conserved end residues are part of each CDR3. D genes are given only for firm matches. For some rows the clone size is stated as once, few or many, or as a class when expanded; others skip it.

d_gene: TRBD1
len: 16
j_gene: TRBJ1-2
abundance: .
v_gene: TRBV4-3
CDR3nt: TGCGCCAGCAGCCAAGATCTAGGGGGCCTATTCTATGGCTACACCTTC
CDR3aa: CASSQDLGGLFYGYTF

d_gene: TRBD2
len: 11
j_gene: TRBJ2-7
abundance: .
v_gene: TRBV20-1
CDR3nt: TGCAGTTCCACGGGGGGGTACGAGCAGTACTTC
CDR3aa: CSSTGGYEQYF

d_gene: .
len: 12
j_gene: TRBJ1-2
abundance: .
v_gene: TRBV28
CDR3nt: TGTGCCAGCAGGGAAGGGGGTGACGGCTACACCTTC
CDR3aa: CASREGGDGYTF

d_gene: TRBD1
len: 13
j_gene: TRBJ2-2
abundance: .
v_gene: TRBV18
CDR3nt: TGTGCCAGCTCACCGACAGGGACCGGGGAGCTGTTTTTT
CDR3aa: CASSPTGTGELFF

d_gene: .
len: 15
j_gene: TRBJ2-3
abundance: once
v_gene: TRBV29-1
CDR3nt: TGCAGCGTTGACCCGGGACTCAAAGTCACAGATACGCAGTATTTT
CDR3aa: CSVDPGLKVTDTQYF

d_gene: .
len: 13
j_gene: TRBJ2-7
abundance: .
v_gene: TRBV18
CDR3nt: TGTGCCAGCTCACCCAGTGGTACCTACGAGCAGTACTTC
CDR3aa: CASSPSGTYEQYF

d_gene: TRBD1
len: 16
j_gene: TRBJ1-2
abundance: .
v_gene: TRBV19
CDR3nt: TGTGCCACCACCCGGGACAGGGGAATTGCTAACTATGGCTACACCTTC
CDR3aa: CATTRDRGIANYGYTF

d_gene: .
len: 17
j_gene: TRBJ2-1
abundance: .
v_gene: TRBV7-8
CDR3nt: TGTGCCAGCAGCCTCCTACCATTTTCCCGCTCCTACAATGAGCAGTTCTTC
CDR3aa: CASSLLPFSRSYNEQFF

d_gene: TRBD1
len: 18
j_gene: TRBJ2-1
abundance: .
v_gene: TRBV7-2
CDR3nt: TGTGCCAGCAGCTCCGCTCCTCGACAGGGGGCTAGGGACAATGAGCAGTTCTTC
CDR3aa: CASSSAPRQGARDNEQFF

d_gene: .
len: 14
j_gene: TRBJ2-2
abundance: .
v_gene: TRBV19
CDR3nt: TGTGCCAGTACCCCCAGACAGAACACCGGGGAGCTGTTTTTT
CDR3aa: CASTPRQNTGELFF

d_gene: .
len: 16
j_gene: TRBJ2-7
abundance: .
v_gene: TRBV27
CDR3nt: TGTGCCAGCAGTCCGGCGGGCTTTTGGCAGGAAAACGAGCAGTACTTC
CDR3aa: CASSPAGFWQENEQYF

d_gene: .
len: 15
j_gene: TRBJ1-6
abundance: .
v_gene: TRBV5-4
CDR3nt: TGTGCCAGCAGCGGGGGGGGCAATGTACGCTCACCCCTCCACTTT
CDR3aa: CASSGGGNVRSPLHF

d_gene: .
len: 14
j_gene: TRBJ1-1
abundance: .
v_gene: TRBV19
CDR3nt: TGTGCCAGTAGCCGCGCGGGAGGAAACACTGAAGCTTTCTTT
CDR3aa: CASSRAGGNTEAFF

d_gene: .
len: 17
j_gene: TRBJ2-5
abundance: .
v_gene: TRBV4-1
CDR3nt: TGCGCCAGCAGCCCCTTAGCCGAGGACAGAGGGGCAGAGACCCAGTACTTC
CDR3aa: CASSPLAEDRGAETQYF

d_gene: .
len: 15
j_gene: TRBJ1-4
abundance: .
v_gene: TRBV4-3
CDR3nt: TGCGCCAGCAGCCAAGATCGTGGGGCAGGTGAAAAACTGTTTTTT
CDR3aa: CASSQDRGAGEKLFF

d_gene: TRBD1
len: 13
j_gene: TRBJ2-7
abundance: .
v_gene: TRBV30
CDR3nt: TGTGCCTGGAGGGGACAGACTCGTTACGAGCAGTACTTC
CDR3aa: CAWRGQTRYEQYF

d_gene: .
len: 12
j_gene: TRBJ1-2
abundance: .
v_gene: TRBV2
CDR3nt: TGTGCCAGCTCAGACAGCAAATATGGCTACACCTTC
CDR3aa: CASSDSKYGYTF

d_gene: TRBD1
len: 17
j_gene: TRBJ2-7
abundance: .
v_gene: TRBV7-9
CDR3nt: TGTGCCAGCAGCTTCGTCAGGGGACAGGGGAGCTCCTACGAGCAGTACTTC
CDR3aa: CASSFVRGQGSSYEQYF

d_gene: .
len: 18
j_gene: TRBJ1-3
abundance: .
v_gene: TRBV21-1
CDR3nt: .
CDR3aa: CASSTFGNGSTPRSTIYF

d_gene: TRBD1
len: 19
j_gene: TRBJ1-5
abundance: .
v_gene: TRBV18
CDR3nt: TGTGCCAGCTCACCGTTCTCAATCCCTACAGGGGACGGCAATCAGCCCCAGCATTTT
CDR3aa: CASSPFSIPTGDGNQPQHF

d_gene: .
len: 14
j_gene: TRBJ2-5
abundance: .
v_gene: TRBV4-1
CDR3nt: TGCGCCAGCAGCCAAGACCCACGAGAAGAGACCCAGTACTTC
CDR3aa: CASSQDPREETQYF

d_gene: TRBD2
len: 15
j_gene: TRBJ2-1
abundance: .
v_gene: TRBV4-3
CDR3nt: TGCGCCAGCAGCCACGAGCGGGGGGTCTACAATGAGCAGTTCTTC
CDR3aa: CASSHERGVYNEQFF

d_gene: TRBD1
len: 15
j_gene: TRBJ2-5
abundance: once
v_gene: TRBV2
CDR3nt: TGTGCCAGCAGAGACATCTCCGGACAGGAAGAGACCCAGTACTTC
CDR3aa: CASRDISGQEETQYF

d_gene: TRBD1
len: 16
j_gene: TRBJ1-2
abundance: .
v_gene: TRBV7-2
CDR3nt: TGTGCCAGCAGCTTACCCAAGGGACAGGCTTACTATGGCTACACCTTC
CDR3aa: CASSLPKGQAYYGYTF

d_gene: TRBD1
len: 14
j_gene: TRBJ2-1
abundance: medium-sized
v_gene: TRBV5-8
CDR3nt: TGTGCCAGCAGCTTCGGACAGGGGGACAATGAGCAGTTCTTC
CDR3aa: CASSFGQGDNEQFF

d_gene: .
len: 12
j_gene: TRBJ1-2
abundance: .
v_gene: TRBV14
CDR3nt: TGTGCCAGCAGCCACCGGGGGAATGGCTACACCTTC
CDR3aa: CASSHRGNGYTF

d_gene: .
len: 14
j_gene: TRBJ2-7
abundance: .
v_gene: TRBV11-1
CDR3nt: TGTGCCAGCAGCTGGGCAGGGGCTTCAGGCGAGCAGTACTTC
CDR3aa: CASSWAGASGEQYF

d_gene: TRBD1
len: 15
j_gene: TRBJ2-7
abundance: .
v_gene: TRBV11-2
CDR3nt: TGTGCCAGCAGCCCCTGGGACAGCGGATCCTACGAGCAGTACTTC
CDR3aa: CASSPWDSGSYEQYF

d_gene: TRBD2
len: 18
j_gene: TRBJ2-2
abundance: .
v_gene: TRBV15
CDR3nt: TGTGCCACCAGCAGAGATCTAGAGCGGGGGGGAAACACCGGGGAGCTGTTTTTT
CDR3aa: CATSRDLERGGNTGELFF

d_gene: TRBD1
len: 14
j_gene: TRBJ1-4
abundance: .
v_gene: TRBV6-5
CDR3nt: TGTGCCAGCAGTTTCGGACAGGAGAATGAAAAACTGTTTTTT
CDR3aa: CASSFGQENEKLFF

d_gene: .
len: 14
j_gene: TRBJ1-1
abundance: .
v_gene: TRBV27
CDR3nt: TGTGCCAGCAGTTCTTTTGACCCGGGCACTGAAGCTTTCTTT
CDR3aa: CASSSFDPGTEAFF

d_gene: .
len: 16
j_gene: TRBJ1-1
abundance: .
v_gene: TRBV6-1
CDR3nt: TGTGCCAGCAGTGAGTTTCTGGCAGGGGTTGGGGTGGAAGCTTTCTTT
CDR3aa: CASSEFLAGVGVEAFF

d_gene: .
len: 16
j_gene: TRBJ2-5
abundance: .
v_gene: TRBV5-6
CDR3nt: TGTGCCAGCAGCTTGGAATCAGGGGCTGGGTGGGAGACCCAGTACTTC
CDR3aa: CASSLESGAGWETQYF

d_gene: TRBD1
len: 16
j_gene: TRBJ1-1
abundance: .
v_gene: TRBV25-1
CDR3nt: TGTGCCAGCAGTGAATTGGCCCGGACAGGAGGGACTGAAGCTTTCTTT
CDR3aa: CASSELARTGGTEAFF

d_gene: .
len: 14
j_gene: TRBJ2-7
abundance: .
v_gene: TRBV7-2
CDR3nt: TGTGCCAGCAGCTTAGCACCGGGATTCTACGAGCAGTACTTC
CDR3aa: CASSLAPGFYEQYF

d_gene: TRBD1
len: 17
j_gene: TRBJ1-6
abundance: .
v_gene: TRBV7-6
CDR3nt: TGTGCCAGCAGCTTAACGGGGGACAGAGCTTATAATTCACCCCTCCACTTT
CDR3aa: CASSLTGDRAYNSPLHF

d_gene: .
len: 13
j_gene: TRBJ1-2
abundance: .
v_gene: TRBV11-2
CDR3nt: TGTGCCAGCAGCTTAGGGAGGGACTATGGCTACACCTTC
CDR3aa: CASSLGRDYGYTF

d_gene: .
len: 13
j_gene: TRBJ1-2
abundance: .
v_gene: TRBV7-9
CDR3nt: TGTGCCAGCAGCTTAGCGCTGGCAGGGGGCTACACCTTC
CDR3aa: CASSLALAGGYTF

d_gene: TRBD1
len: 14
j_gene: TRBJ2-7
abundance: .
v_gene: TRBV28
CDR3nt: TGTGCCAGCAGATCCGGGACAGGTTACTACGAGCAGTACTTC
CDR3aa: CASRSGTGYYEQYF

d_gene: TRBD1
len: 13
j_gene: TRBJ1-2
abundance: .
v_gene: TRBV7-9
CDR3nt: TGTGCCAGCAGCTGGCCGGGACAGAATGGCTACACCTTC
CDR3aa: CASSWPGQNGYTF

d_gene: TRBD1
len: 15
j_gene: TRBJ1-4
abundance: once
v_gene: TRBV7-9
CDR3nt: TGTGCCAGCAGCCCTATGACAGGGTCGGACGAAAAACTGTTTTTT
CDR3aa: CASSPMTGSDEKLFF

d_gene: TRBD1
len: 14
j_gene: TRBJ1-2
abundance: .
v_gene: TRBV4-3
CDR3nt: TGCGCCAGCAGCCCCCGGACAGGTGAATATGGCTACACCTTC
CDR3aa: CASSPRTGEYGYTF

d_gene: .
len: 15
j_gene: TRBJ1-1
abundance: .
v_gene: TRBV6-5
CDR3nt: TGTGCCAGCAGTCACTCCTCAGCGCTGAACACTGAAGCTTTCTTT
CDR3aa: CASSHSSALNTEAFF

d_gene: TRBD1
len: 18
j_gene: TRBJ2-2
abundance: .
v_gene: TRBV25-1
CDR3nt: TGTGCCAGCAGTGAAACTGGGACAGGGATAATCGTAACCGGGGAGCTGTTTTTT
CDR3aa: CASSETGTGIIVTGELFF

d_gene: .
len: 16
j_gene: TRBJ2-2
abundance: .
v_gene: TRBV30
CDR3nt: TGTGCCTGGAGTGTACCCGGGAACGTGAACACCGGGGAGCTGTTTTTT
CDR3aa: CAWSVPGNVNTGELFF

d_gene: .
len: 11
j_gene: TRBJ1-2
abundance: .
v_gene: TRBV6-5
CDR3nt: TGTGCCAGCAGAGAGGCCCATGGCTACACCTTC
CDR3aa: CASREAHGYTF